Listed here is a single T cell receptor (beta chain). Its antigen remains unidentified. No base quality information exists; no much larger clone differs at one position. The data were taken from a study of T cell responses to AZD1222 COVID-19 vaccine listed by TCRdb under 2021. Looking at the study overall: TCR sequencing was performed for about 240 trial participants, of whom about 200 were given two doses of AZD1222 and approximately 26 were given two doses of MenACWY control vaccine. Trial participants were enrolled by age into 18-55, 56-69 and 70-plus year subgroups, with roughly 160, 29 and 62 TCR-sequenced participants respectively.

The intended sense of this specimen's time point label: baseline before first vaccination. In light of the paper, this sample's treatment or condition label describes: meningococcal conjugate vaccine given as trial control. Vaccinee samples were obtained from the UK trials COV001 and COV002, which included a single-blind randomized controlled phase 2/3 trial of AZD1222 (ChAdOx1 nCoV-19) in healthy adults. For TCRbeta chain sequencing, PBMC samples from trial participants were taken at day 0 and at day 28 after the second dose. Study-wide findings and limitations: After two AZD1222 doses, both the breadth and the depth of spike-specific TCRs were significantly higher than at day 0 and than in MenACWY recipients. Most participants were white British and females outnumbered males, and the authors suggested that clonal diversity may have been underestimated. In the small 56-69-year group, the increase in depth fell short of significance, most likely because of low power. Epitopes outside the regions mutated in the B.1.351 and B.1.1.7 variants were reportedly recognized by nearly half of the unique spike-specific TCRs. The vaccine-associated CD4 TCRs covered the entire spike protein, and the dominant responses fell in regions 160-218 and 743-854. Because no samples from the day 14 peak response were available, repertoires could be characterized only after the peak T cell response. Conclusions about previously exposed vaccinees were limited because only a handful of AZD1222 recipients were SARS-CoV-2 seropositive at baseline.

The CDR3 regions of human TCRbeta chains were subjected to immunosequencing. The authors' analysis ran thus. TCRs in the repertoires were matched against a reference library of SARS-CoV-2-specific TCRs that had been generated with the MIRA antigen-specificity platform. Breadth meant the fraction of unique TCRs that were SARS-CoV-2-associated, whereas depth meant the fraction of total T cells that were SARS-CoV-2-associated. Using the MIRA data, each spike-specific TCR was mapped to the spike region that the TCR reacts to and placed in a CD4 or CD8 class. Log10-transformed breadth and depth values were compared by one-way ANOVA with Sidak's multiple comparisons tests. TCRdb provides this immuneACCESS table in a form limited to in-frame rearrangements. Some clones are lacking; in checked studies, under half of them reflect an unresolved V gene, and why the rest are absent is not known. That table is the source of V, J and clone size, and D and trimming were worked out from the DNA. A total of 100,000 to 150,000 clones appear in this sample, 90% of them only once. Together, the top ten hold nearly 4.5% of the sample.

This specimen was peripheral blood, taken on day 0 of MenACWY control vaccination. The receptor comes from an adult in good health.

The DNA reads TGTGCCAGCAGTTACTCACGGCTTGCAAATGAGCAGTTCTTC. It translates to CASSYSRLANEQFF. Recombination connected TRBV6-6 to TRBJ2-1, with no confidently assigned D gene. Trimming removed 0 bases from V and 7 bases from J, leaving 10 bases between the germline ends. The germline V gene (reference sequence) specifies MNHNY as CDR1 and SVGAGI as CDR2. The CDR3 contains 14 residues, cysteine and phenylalanine counted. Of all the DNA, just the CDR3 is kept, 42 bases in frame from base 1.